The clone carrying this T cell receptor beta chain has more than one count but fewer than ten. Specified time point: newly diagnosed GD, antithyroid drugs for less than 3 months. Preparation of the TCR library used RNA extracted from PBMCs. These data originate in a study of regulatory T cells in long-lasting Graves disease. The CDR3 runs 17 residues. V lost 1 base to trimming and J lost 2 bases; unmatched junction nucleotides: 6. CDR1 and CDR2 from the germline V gene are KGHSH and LQKENI. Combining iRepertoire HTBI primers with Arm-PCR of CDR3 regions, the authors built TCR beta libraries. TCRdb reprocessed the multiplex PCR reads via MiXCR and lists one record per CDR3 protein. The sample carries roughly 500,000 distinct CDR3 sequences, around 15% recorded once. These records were also assigned to another study, of T cells in Graves' hyperthyroidism and ophthalmopathy.

This TCR derives from a woman aged 45-59 years with Graves disease. The sample consisted of peripheral blood mononuclear cells (PBMCs), taken at new diagnosis, from a patient treated with antithyroid drugs. The chain links TRBV18 to TRBJ2-1, with 9 bases lining up with TRBD2. Here the CDR3 DNA reads TGTGCCAGCTCACCACAGGCTAGCGGGAATACCTACAATGAGCAGTTCTTC. Translation: CASSPQASGNTYNEQFF.